This T cell receptor (beta chain) emerged from a study of type 1 and type 2 diabetes patients. Study in general: Participants included type 1 and type 2 diabetes patients plus nondiabetic controls.

Amplification started from genomic DNA. Amplification of the beta chain CDR3 used 30 forward and 13 reverse multiplex primers. MiXCR was run by TCRdb on the multiplex PCR reads, yielding one entry per CDR3 protein. The sample carries 250,000 to 300,000 distinct CDR3 sequences, 45% to 60% recorded once. Trimming pared 2 bases from V and 6 bases from J, leaving 6 bases between. CDR1 SGHNT and CDR2 YYREEE come from the germline V gene (reference sequence). The CDR3 runs 12 residues. Sequenced input: peripheral blood mononuclear cells (PBMCs). This TCR was recovered from a man aged 18 to 29 with type 2 diabetes. The chain has TRBV5-4 and TRBJ2-1; D call uncertain. CDR3: CASSFLPNEQFF. For the CDR3, the DNA is TGTGCCAGCAGCTTTCTACCCAATGAGCAGTTCTTC. Variable domain in full (rest from reference TRBV5-4 and TRBJ2-1): ETGVTQSPTHLIKTRGQQVTLRCSSQSGHNTVSWYQQALGQGPQFIFQYYREEENGRGNFPPRFSGLQFPNYSSELNVNALELDDSALYLCASSFLPNEQFFGPGTRLTVL.